Described below is a single T cell receptor (beta chain) sequence and its context. Its antigen is unidentified. Using a J-beta primer mix together with a sample-barcoded 5' primer, a second PCR was run for about 6 to 12 cycles. Each CDR3 protein gets one entry after TCRdb re-called the 5' RACE reads with MiXCR. This table holds 650,000 to 950,000 distinct CDR3 sequences, approximately 44% found once. The source of the sample is a study of blood T cells in healthy people across ages. Study conclusions and caveats: There were more naive CD4+ cells and higher diversity in long-lived donors than in aged donors.

The CDR3 spans 14 residues. The material sequenced was blood. The V gene is TRBV12-3 or TRBV12-4, the J gene TRBJ2-5, with a weak D call TRBD1 (5 bases). TRBJ2-4 explains the end of the DNA better; the J call may be wrong. The clonotype comes from a man aged 55 to 69 in good health. CDR3 amino acids: CASSIRVGSDIQYF. The CDR3 coding sequence is TGTGCCAGCAGTATCAGGGTAGGGTCCGACATTCAGTACTTC.